A single sample gave rise to the 16 T cell receptor beta chains below, sequenced in a study of CD8 T cells in ankylosing spondylitis listed by TCRdb under 2017. Libraries were constructed by 5' RACE. Sequencing instrument: Illumina HiSeq 2500. TCRdb trimmed the raw reads at Q25, called clones with MiXCR and kept productive beta chains. Every distinct CDR3 protein forms one entry, paired with its most common genes and DNA. The sample yields approximately 220,000 distinct CDR3 sequences; around 25% were counted once. The ten most abundant clones make up about 7% of the sample. The sample consisted of blood, either unsorted or a sorted T cell fraction (not recorded which). These TCRs come from a male donor with ankylosing spondylitis or in good health (not recorded which).

The chain carries TRBV20-1 and TRBJ2-3; 11 positions agree with TRBD2. CDR3 length: 14 residues. The germline V gene encodes CDR1 DFQATT and CDR2 SNEGSKA (reference sequence). V was pared by 4 bases and J by 9 bases, with 9 bases of the junction left unmatched. This chain's CDR3 is CSATTSGALDTQYF. The CDR3 nucleotides are TGCAGTGCTACGACTAGCGGGGCCCTTGACACGCAGTATTTT.

The sample holds many counts of this clonotype. J is TRBJ2-1 and V is TRBV5-1; 10 nucleotides agree with TRBD2. The CDR3 totals 15 residues. Losses at the gene ends were 3 bases for V and 8 bases for J; bases not matched to a gene: 8. Germline CDR1 reads SGHRS; CDR2 reads YFSETQ. The CDR3 DNA is TGCGCCAGCAGCTCAAGCGGGAGGGCCATCCATGAGCAGTTCTTC. Encoded protein: CASSSSGRAIHEQFF.

This clonotype was seen repeatedly, ten times or more. V usage is TRBV15 and J usage is TRBJ2-6; D gene uncertain. The CDR3 is 15 residues long. Germline V gene data show CDR1 as LNHNV and CDR2 as YYDKDF (reference sequence). V shed 5 bases and J shed 0 bases, with 8 bases lying between them. The DNA of the CDR3 is TGTGCCACCAGCCTGATCAACTCTGGGGCCAACGTCCTGACTTTC. This sequence encodes CATSLINSGANVLTF. Full variable domain (missing parts from reference TRBV15 and TRBJ2-6): DAMVIQNPRYQVTQFGKPVTLSCSQTLNHNVMYWYQQKSSQAPKLLFHYYDKDFNNEADTPDNFQSRRPNTSFCFLDIRSPGLGDTAMYLCATSLINSGANVLTFGAGSRLTVL.

This clonotype was found many times. This chain's CDR3 is CASSLGSYNEQFF. Written as DNA, the CDR3 is TGTGCCAGCAGTTTGGGGTCCTACAATGAGCAGTTCTTC. The chain couples TRBV12-3 or TRBV12-4 to TRBJ2-1; D ambiguous. The CDR3 runs to 13 residues. V shed 3 bases and J shed 1 base, with 4 bases lying between them.

The gene calls are TRBV11-3 and TRBJ2-1; 9 positions match TRBD2. The CDR3 is made up of 15 amino acids. The trim removed 2 bases at V and 7 bases at J, leaving 6 bases unmatched. Germline V gene lookup returns CDR1 SGHNT and CDR2 YENEEA. The CDR3 sequence: CASSLSIAGVNEQFF. The CDR3 DNA reads TGTGCCAGCAGCTTATCGATAGCGGGAGTAAATGAGCAGTTCTTC.

This sequence joins TRBV11-1 and TRBJ2-1; 7 bases fit TRBD1. V shed 5 bases, J shed 0 bases, and the junction held 7 bases outside the gene matches. CDR1 and CDR2 from the germline V gene are SGHAT and FQDESV (reference sequence). The CDR3 sequence is 16 residues long. CDR3 sequence reads: CASSRTGTASYNEQFF. The DNA for the CDR3 is TGTGCCAGCAGCCGGACCGGGACAGCCTCCTACAATGAGCAGTTCTTC.

This chain links TRBV4-3 with TRBJ1-2, with D maybe TRBD1 (5 bases). Trimming took off 1 base at V and 2 bases at J, with 11 bases between the two ends. Germline V gene data show CDR1 as LGHNA and CDR2 as YSLEER. CDR3 length equals 15 residues. This CDR3 reads CASSQGVRGNYGYTF. The CDR3 nucleotides read TGCGCCAGCAGCCAAGGCGTGAGGGGAAACTATGGCTACACCTTC.

The CDR3 sequence: CASSPTRDSLYEQYF. As DNA, the CDR3 is TGTGCCAGCTCACCAACAAGGGACAGCCTCTACGAGCAGTACTTC. The chain carries TRBV18 and TRBJ2-7, with 7 bases lining up with TRBD1. The CDR3 has 15 residues. Trimming removed 2 bases from V and 3 bases from J; junction bases left unmatched: 7. Germline V lookup: CDR1 KGHSH, CDR2 LQKENI.

This clonotype has just a few counts. V is TRBV6-6 and J is TRBJ2-5, with D maybe TRBD1 (5 bases). Germline values: CDR1 MNHNY, CDR2 SVGAGI (reference sequence). Trimming stripped 0 bases from V and 3 bases from J, with 5 bases between. The CDR3 consists of 13 residues. CDR3: CASSYSGEETQYF. The CDR3 DNA reads as TGTGCCAGCAGTTACTCAGGGGAAGAGACCCAGTACTTC.

The chain joins TRBV29-1 to TRBJ2-7, with TRBD2 as a possible D gene (5 bases). With the DNA end fitting TRBJ2-1 better, the J assignment may be wrong. The CDR3 consists of 13 residues. Germline CDR1 and CDR2: SQVTM and ANQGSEA. CDR3: CSVRSRVTYEQFF. CDR3 sequence (DNA): TGCAGCGTTAGGTCGAGGGTGACCTACGAGCAGTTCTTC.

This clonotype was detected a few times. The rearrangement joins TRBV20-1 to TRBJ1-5; 10 nucleotides match TRBD1. V trimming: 6 bases; J trimming: 5 bases; junction bases outside the gene matches: 10. The CDR3 runs to 15 residues. Per germline, CDR1 DFQATT and CDR2 SNEGSKA (reference sequence). The CDR3 DNA is TGCAGTGCCGCGTACCGGGACAGGGGTCATCAGCCCCAGCATTTT. It translates to CSAAYRDRGHQPQHF.

The chain joins TRBV29-1 to TRBJ2-7, with D possibly matching TRBD2 (6 bases). The CDR3 is made up of 14 amino acids. Trimming stripped 5 bases from V and 2 bases from J, with 16 bases between. Per the germline V gene, CDR1 is SQVTM and CDR2 is ANQGSEA. This chain's CDR3 is CSVISWRETYEQYF. In DNA form, the CDR3 reads TGCAGCGTTATTTCGTGGCGGGAAACCTACGAGCAGTACTTC.

This clonotype was seen ten or more times. The CDR3 region is CASTGGQYNSPLHF. The CDR3 nucleotides are TGTGCCAGCACTGGGGGCCAGTATAATTCACCCCTCCACTTT. The gene calls are TRBV28 and TRBJ1-6; maybe TRBD1 (6 bases). The germline CDR1 and CDR2 sequences are MDHEN and SYDVKM. The CDR3 runs to 14 residues. V lost 7 bases to trimming and J lost 4 bases, with 11 bases between them. The full variable domain, its missing parts supplied by reference TRBV28 and TRBJ1-6, is DVKVTQSSRYLVKRTGEKVFLECVQDMDHENMFWYRQDPGLGLRLIYFSYDVKMKEKGDIPEGYSVSREKKERFSLILESASTNQTSMYLCASTGGQYNSPLHFGNGTRLTVT.

This clonotype showed up many times. The chain is built from TRBV18 and TRBJ2-5; D is unresolved. The CDR3 length is 15 residues. Germline V CDR1 and CDR2: KGHSH, LQKENI. The V and J ends lost 3 bases and 0 bases respectively, with 11 bases between them. CDR3 sequence reads: CASSPIPANQETQYF. In nucleotides, the CDR3 is TGTGCCAGCTCACCGATTCCAGCAAACCAAGAGACCCAGTACTTC.

DNA for the CDR3: TGCAGTGCGGATCCTGGGGCTAGCGGGATTTACGAGCAGTACTTC. Protein product: CSADPGASGIYEQYF. The chain links TRBV20-1 to TRBJ2-7; 9 bases are shared with TRBD2. Germline-derived CDR1 and CDR2 are DFQATT and SNEGSKA (reference sequence). Trimming at V came to 6 bases and at J to 4 bases, leaving 13 bases not matched to a gene. CDR3 size: 15 residues.

In its sample, this clonotype was seen many times. The CDR3: CASGTAYGLTTTDTQYF. The DNA for the CDR3 is TGTGCCAGCGGGACAGCCTACGGCTTGACTACCACAGATACGCAGTATTTT. The V and J genes are TRBV28 and TRBJ2-3; 7 positions match TRBD1. Per the germline V gene, CDR1 is MDHEN and CDR2 is SYDVKM. The CDR3 extends over 17 amino acids. J gave up 2 bases and V 8 bases, and 16 bases lay outside the gene matches.